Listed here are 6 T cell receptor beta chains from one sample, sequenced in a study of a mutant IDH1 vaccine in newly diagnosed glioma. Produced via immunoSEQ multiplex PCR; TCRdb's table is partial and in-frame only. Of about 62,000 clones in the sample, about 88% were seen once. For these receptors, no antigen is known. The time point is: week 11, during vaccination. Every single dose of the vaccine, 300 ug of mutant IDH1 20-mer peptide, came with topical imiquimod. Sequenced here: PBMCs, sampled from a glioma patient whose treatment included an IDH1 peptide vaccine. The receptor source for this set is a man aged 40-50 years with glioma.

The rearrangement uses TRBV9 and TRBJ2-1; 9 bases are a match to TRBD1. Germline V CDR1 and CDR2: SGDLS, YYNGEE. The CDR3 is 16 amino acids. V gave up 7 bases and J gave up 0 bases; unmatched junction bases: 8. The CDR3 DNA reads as TGTGCCAGCGCACCCGGGACAGGGCCCTCCTACAATGAGCAGTTCTTC. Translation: CASAPGTGPSYNEQFF.

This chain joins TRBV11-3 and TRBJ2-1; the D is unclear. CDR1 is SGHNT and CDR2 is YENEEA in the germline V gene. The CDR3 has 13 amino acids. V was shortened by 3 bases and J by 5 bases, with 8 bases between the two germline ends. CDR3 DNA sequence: TGTGCCAGCAGCTTGTACCAGCACAATGAGCAGTTCTTC. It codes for CASSLYQHNEQFF.

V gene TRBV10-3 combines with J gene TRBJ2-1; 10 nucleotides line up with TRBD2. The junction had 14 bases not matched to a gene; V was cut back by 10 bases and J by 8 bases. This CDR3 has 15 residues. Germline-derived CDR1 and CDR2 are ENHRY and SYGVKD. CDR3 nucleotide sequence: TGTGCCACCCGAGCCCCGGGACTAGCGTCCCATGAGCAGTTCTTC. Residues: CATRAPGLASHEQFF.

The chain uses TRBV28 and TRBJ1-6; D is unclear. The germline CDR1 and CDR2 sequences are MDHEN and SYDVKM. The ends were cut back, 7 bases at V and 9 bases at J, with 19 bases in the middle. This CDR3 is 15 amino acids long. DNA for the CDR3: TGTGCCAGCACTACTCTTATGGAAGGGAGTTCACCCCTCCACTTT. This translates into CASTTLMEGSSPLHF.

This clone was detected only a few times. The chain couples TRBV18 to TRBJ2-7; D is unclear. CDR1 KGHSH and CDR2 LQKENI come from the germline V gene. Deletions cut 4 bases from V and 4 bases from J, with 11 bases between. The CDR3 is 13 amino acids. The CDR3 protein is CASSLLSEYEQYF. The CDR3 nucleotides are TGTGCCAGCTCACTTCTTTCAGAATACGAGCAGTACTTC.

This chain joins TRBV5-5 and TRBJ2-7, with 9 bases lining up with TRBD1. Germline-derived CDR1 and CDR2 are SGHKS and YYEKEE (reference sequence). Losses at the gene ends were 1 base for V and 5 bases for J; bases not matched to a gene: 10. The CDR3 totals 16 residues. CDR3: CASSLHNPGTGNEQYV. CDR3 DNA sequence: TGTGCCAGCAGCTTGCATAATCCCGGGACAGGGAACGAGCAGTACGTC.